The clone carrying this TCR beta chain was observed at least ten times. The sample belongs to a study of T cell repertoires in cytomegalovirus infection. From the reads, TCRdb called clonotypes with MiXCR, one entry per CDR3 protein. The sample has approximately 750,000 distinct CDR3 sequences, approximately 34% seen once. Trimming took off 9 bases at V and 3 bases at J, with 9 bases between the two ends. The CDR3 covers 13 residues. This TCR came from a human donor in good health (CMV status not recorded). Some clones in this sample may be carry-over from other donors' samples. The sample consisted of PBMCs. The J gene is TRBJ2-6, the V gene TRBV12-3 or TRBV12-4; D not certain. Here the CDR3 reads CASNPGGANVLTF. For the CDR3, the DNA is TGTGCCAGTAACCCCGGTGGGGCCAACGTCCTGACTTTC.